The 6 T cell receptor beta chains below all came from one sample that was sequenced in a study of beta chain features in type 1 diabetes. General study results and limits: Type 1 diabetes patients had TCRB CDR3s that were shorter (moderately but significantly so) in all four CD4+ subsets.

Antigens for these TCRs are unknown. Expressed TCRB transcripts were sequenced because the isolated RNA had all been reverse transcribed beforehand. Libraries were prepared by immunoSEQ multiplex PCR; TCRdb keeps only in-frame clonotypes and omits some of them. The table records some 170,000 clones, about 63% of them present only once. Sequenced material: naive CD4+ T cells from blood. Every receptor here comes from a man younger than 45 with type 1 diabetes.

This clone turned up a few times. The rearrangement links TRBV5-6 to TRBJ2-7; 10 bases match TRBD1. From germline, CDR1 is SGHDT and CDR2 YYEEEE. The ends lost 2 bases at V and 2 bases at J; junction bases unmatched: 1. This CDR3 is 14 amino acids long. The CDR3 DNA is TGTGCCAGCAGCTTAGGACAGGGGGCCTACGAGCAGTACTTC. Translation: CASSLGQGAYEQYF.

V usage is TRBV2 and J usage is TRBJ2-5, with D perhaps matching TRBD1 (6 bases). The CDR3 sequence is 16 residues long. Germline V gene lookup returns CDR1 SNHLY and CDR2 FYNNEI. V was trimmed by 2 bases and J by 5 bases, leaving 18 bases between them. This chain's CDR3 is CASSESWVLRGETQYF. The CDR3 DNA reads TGTGCCAGCAGTGAAAGCTGGGTTCTAAGGGGGGAGACCCAGTACTTC.

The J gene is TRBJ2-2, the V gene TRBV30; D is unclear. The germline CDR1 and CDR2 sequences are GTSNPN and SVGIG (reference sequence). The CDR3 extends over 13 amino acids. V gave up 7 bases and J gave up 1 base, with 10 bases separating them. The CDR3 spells CASSAMNTGELFF. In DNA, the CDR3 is TGTGCCTCTTCAGCGATGAACACCGGGGAGCTGTTTTTT. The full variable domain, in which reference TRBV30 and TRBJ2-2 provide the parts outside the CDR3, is SQTIHQWPATLVQPVGSPLSLECTVEGTSNPNLYWYRQAAGRGLQLLFYSVGIGQISSEVPQNLSASRPQDRQFILSSKKLLLSDSGFYLCASSAMNTGELFFGEGSRLTVL.

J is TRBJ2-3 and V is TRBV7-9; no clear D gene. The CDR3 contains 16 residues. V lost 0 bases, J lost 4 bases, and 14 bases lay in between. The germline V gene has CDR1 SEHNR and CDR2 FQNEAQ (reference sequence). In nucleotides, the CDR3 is TGTGCCAGCAGCTTAGCCAGGCTTATTCGTCCAGATACGCAGTATTTT. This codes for CASSLARLIRPDTQYF.

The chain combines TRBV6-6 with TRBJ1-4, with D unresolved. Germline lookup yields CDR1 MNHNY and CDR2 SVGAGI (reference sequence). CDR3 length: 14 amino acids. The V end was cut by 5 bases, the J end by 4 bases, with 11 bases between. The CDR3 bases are TGTGCCAGCAGTACGGGTGTTGTTAATGAAAAACTGTTTTTT. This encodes CASSTGVVNEKLFF.

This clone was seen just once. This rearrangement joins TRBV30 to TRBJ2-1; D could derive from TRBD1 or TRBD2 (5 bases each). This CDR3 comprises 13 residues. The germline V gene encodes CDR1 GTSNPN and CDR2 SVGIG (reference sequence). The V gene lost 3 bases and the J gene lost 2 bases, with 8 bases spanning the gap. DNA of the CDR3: TGTGCCTGGAGGGGGGATCCCTACAATGAGCAGTTCTTC. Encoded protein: CAWRGDPYNEQFF.